This T cell receptor (beta chain) originates from a study of blood T cell repertoires in COVID-19. Here immunoSEQ multiplex PCR was the method, and the copy in TCRdb shows in-frame clones only, minus some. The profile shows around 350,000 clones, around 87% of them singletons. In its sample, this clone was seen a few times. Other DNA sequences of this sample code for an identical CDR3. V lost 4 bases to trimming and J lost 0 bases; unmatched junction nucleotides: 5. Germline V gene sequence: CDR1 SGHRS, CDR2 YFSETQ. The CDR3 covers 15 residues. The origin of this receptor is a human donor in a cohort sampled during active COVID-19. The sample comprised peripheral blood. The rearrangement uses TRBV5-1 and TRBJ1-1, with 8 bases that match TRBD1. CDR3: CASSPRTGLNTEAFF. The CDR3 nucleotides read TGCGCCAGCAGCCCACGGACAGGGTTGAACACTGAAGCTTTCTTT.